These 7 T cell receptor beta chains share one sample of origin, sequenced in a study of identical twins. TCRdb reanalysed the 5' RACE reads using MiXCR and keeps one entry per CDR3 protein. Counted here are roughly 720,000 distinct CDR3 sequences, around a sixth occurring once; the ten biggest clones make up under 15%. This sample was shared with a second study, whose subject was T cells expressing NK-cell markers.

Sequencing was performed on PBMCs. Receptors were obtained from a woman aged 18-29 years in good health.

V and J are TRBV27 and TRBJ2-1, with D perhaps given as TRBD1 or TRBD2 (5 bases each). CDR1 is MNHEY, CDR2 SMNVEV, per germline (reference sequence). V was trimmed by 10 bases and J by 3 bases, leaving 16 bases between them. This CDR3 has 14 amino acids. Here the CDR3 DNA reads TGTGCCACCTCCCGGGACGGATACTACAATGAGCAGTTCTTC. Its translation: CATSRDGYYNEQFF.

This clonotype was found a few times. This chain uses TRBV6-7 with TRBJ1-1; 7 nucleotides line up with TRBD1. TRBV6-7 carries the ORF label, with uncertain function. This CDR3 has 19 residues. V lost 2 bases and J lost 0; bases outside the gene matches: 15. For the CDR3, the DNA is TGTGCCAGCAGTTACCAGACAGGGCACTATACGCGGATGAACACTGAAGCTTTCTTT. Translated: CASSYQTGHYTRMNTEAFF.

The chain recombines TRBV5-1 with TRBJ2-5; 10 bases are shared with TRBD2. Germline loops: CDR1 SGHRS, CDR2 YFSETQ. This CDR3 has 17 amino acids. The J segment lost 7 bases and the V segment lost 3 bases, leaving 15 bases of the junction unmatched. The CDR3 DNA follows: TGCGCCAGCAGCTACCCCCAAGAAGCGGGGGGGCTGGGGACCCAGTACTTC. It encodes CASSYPQEAGGLGTQYF.

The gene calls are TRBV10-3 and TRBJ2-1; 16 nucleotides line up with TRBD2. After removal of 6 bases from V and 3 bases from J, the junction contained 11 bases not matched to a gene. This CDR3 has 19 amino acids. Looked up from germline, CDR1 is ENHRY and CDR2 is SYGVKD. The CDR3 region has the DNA TGTGCCATCAGGGGGACCGGGACTAGCGGGAGGGAGGTCTACAATGAGCAGTTCTTC. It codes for CAIRGTGTSGREVYNEQFF.

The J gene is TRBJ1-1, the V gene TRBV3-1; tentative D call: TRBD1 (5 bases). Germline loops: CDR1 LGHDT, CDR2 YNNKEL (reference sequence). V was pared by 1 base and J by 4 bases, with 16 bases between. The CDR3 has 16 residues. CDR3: CASSQGGIRAGTEAFF. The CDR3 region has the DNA TGTGCCAGCAGCCAAGGGGGCATCAGGGCGGGCACTGAAGCTTTCTTT.

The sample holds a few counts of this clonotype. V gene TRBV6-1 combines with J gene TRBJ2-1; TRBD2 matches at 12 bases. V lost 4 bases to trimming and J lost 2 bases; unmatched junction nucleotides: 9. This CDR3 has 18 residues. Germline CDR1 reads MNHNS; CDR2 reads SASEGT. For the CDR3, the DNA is TGTGCCAGCAGTGGATCAAGGACTAGCGGGACTACCTACAATGAGCAGTTCTTC. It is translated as CASSGSRTSGTTYNEQFF.

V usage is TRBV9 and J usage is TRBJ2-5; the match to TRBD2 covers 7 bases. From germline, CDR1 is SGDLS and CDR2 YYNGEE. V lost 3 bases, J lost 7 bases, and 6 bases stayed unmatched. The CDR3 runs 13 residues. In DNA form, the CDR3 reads TGTGCCAGCAGCGGGTCGTCGGGGGGGACCCAGTACTTC. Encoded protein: CASSGSSGGTQYF.